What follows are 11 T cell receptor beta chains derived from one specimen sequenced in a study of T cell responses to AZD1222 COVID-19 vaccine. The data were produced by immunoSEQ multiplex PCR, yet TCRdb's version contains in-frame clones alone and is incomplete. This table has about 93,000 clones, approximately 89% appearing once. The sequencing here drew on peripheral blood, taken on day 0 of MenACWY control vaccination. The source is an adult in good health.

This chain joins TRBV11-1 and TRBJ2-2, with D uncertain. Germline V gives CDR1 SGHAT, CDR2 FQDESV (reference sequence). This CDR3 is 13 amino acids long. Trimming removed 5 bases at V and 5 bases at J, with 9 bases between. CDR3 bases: TGTGCCAGCAGCGGAGACGGGACCGGGGAGCTGTTTTTT. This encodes CASSGDGTGELFF.

In nucleotides, the CDR3 is TGTGCCAGCAGTTTATATGCCCTCCCCTACGGGGGGACCTCTGGAAACACCATATATTTT. Translation gives CASSLYALPYGGTSGNTIYF. The rearrangement links TRBV27 to TRBJ1-3, with D perhaps matching TRBD1 (5 bases). Germline V gene lookup returns CDR1 MNHEY and CDR2 SMNVEV (reference sequence). Trimming took off 1 base at V and 0 bases at J, with 22 bases between the two ends. The CDR3 length is 20 residues.

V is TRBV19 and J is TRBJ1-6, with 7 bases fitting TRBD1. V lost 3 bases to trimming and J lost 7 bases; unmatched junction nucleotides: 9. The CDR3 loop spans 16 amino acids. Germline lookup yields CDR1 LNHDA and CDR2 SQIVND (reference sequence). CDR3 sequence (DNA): TGTGCCAGTAGTATCGACAGGGTAAAAGGGAATTCACCCCTCCACTTT. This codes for CASSIDRVKGNSPLHF.

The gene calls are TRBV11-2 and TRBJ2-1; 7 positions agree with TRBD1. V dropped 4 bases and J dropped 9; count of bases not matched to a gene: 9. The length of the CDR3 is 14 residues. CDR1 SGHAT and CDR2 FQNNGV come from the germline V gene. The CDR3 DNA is TGTGCCAGCAGCTCGATCCGAGGGGGCGGTGAGCAGTTCTTC. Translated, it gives CASSSIRGGGEQFF. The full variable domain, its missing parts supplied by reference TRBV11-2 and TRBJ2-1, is EAGVAQSPRYKIIEKRQSVAFWCNPISGHATLYWYQQILGQGPKLLIQFQNNGVVDDSQLPKDRFSAERLKGVDSTLKIQPAKLEDSAVYLCASSSIRGGGEQFFGPGTRLTVL.

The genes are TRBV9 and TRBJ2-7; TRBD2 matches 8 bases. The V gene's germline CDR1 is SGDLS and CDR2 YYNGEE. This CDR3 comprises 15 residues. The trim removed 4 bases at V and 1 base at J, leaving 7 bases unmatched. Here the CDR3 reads CASSPTGTSSYEQYF. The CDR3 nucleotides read TGTGCCAGCAGCCCGACCGGGACTAGTTCCTACGAGCAGTACTTC.

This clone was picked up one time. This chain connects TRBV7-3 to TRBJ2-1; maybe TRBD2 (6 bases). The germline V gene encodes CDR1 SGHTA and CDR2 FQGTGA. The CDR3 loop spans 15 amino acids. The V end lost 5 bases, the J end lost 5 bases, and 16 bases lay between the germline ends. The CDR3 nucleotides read TGTGCCAGCAGCCCGGGGGACCAATCGAACAATGAGCAGTTCTTC. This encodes CASSPGDQSNNEQFF.

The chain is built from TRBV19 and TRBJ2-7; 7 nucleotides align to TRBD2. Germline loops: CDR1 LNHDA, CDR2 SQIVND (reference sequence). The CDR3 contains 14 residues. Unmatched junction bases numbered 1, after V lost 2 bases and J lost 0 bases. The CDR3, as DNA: TGTGCCAGTAGTATACCGGGAGGCTCCTACGAGCAGTACTTC. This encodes CASSIPGGSYEQYF.

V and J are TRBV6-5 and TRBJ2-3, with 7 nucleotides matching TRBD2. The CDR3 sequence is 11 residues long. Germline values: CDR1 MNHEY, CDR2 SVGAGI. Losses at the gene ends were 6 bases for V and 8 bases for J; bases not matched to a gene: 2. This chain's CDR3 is CASRIAGTQYF. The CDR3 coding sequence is TGTGCCAGCAGGATAGCGGGTACGCAGTATTTT.

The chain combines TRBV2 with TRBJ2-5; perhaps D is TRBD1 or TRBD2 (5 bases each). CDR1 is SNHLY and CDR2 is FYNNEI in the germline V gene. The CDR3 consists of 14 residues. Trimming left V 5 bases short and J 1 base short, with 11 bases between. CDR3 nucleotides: TGTGCCAGCAGTCAAGGGACCGTCCAAGAGACCCAGTACTTC. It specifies CASSQGTVQETQYF.

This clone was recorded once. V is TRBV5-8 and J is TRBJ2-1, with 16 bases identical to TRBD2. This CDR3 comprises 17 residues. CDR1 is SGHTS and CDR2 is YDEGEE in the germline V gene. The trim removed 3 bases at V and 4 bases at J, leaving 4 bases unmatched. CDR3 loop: CASSYGTSGGAYNEQFF. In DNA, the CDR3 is TGTGCCAGCAGCTATGGGACTAGCGGGGGGGCATACAATGAGCAGTTCTTC.

CDR3 in amino acids: CASRQGLGEQYF. Written as DNA, the CDR3 is TGTGCCAGTAGACAGGGACTCGGCGAGCAGTACTTC. This rearrangement joins TRBV19 to TRBJ2-7, with D possibly called TRBD1 or TRBD2 (6 bases each). V lost 6 bases and J lost 6, with 12 bases in between. CDR3 length: 12 amino acids. Germline V gene data show CDR1 as LNHDA and CDR2 as SQIVND (reference sequence).